These T cell receptor beta chains were read from a single sample in a study of cytomegalovirus exposure and HLA in healthy donors. The method was immunoSEQ multiplex PCR; TCRdb's version includes in-frame clones alone and lacks a portion of them. The table records roughly 150,000 clones, roughly 80% of them present only once. The sample comprised PBMCs. All receptors come from a young man in good health and CMV-seronegative. The CDR3 runs from the conserved cysteine through the conserved F or W.

>TRBV7-6
CASSLRGRDRPDEQYF
>TRBV5-4
CASRLGQGETQYF
>TRBV30
CAWTSGGREDTQYF
>TRBV16
CASSPYATVKNIQYF
>TRBV6-6
CASKEGQGRGEKLFF
>TRBV27
CASSLGSSLYEQYF
>TRBV5-4
CASSRGGTSGSYEQYF
>TRBV9
CASSPLVGGAYGYTF
>TRBV10-3
CAIADRAGETQYF
>TRBV29-1
CSVDGARDSIQMNTEAFF
>TRBV2
CASSEDRGRYEQYF
>TRBV6-1
CASSVRQGTQPQHF
>TRBV5-6
CASSLANIGGEFF
>TRBV7-6
CASSYRTVGLTYNEQFF
>TRBV10-3
CAISAPGTGNTGELFF
>TRBV6-1
CASSEAHGTGASEQYF
>TRBV4-1
CASSRGGDTVNTEAFF
>TRBV29-1
CSVEDQVGSGANVLTF
>TRBV7-9
CASSLGTTGNTGELFF
>TRBV7-3
CASSLGGRTDTQYF
>TRBV11-2
CASSAIEGAEAFF
>TRBV30
CAWSVLASGSQYF
>TRBV5-4
CASSLGIGREGTDTQYF
>TRBV12-5
CASGFSGSSYNEQFF
>TRBV27
CASRARGLMDTEAFF
>TRBV5-1
CASSLGWDRDNQPQHF
>TRBV28
CATSTQPQHF
>TRBV5-1
CASSLDRNSEELFF
>TRBV11-2
CASSSNTGNYEQYF
>TRBV2
CASSGVSRATNEKLFF
>TRBV30
CAWSIAGQGYEQYF
>TRBV10-3
CAISDSRGNQPQHF
>TRBV2
CASSEGGAGNQPQHF
>TRBV4-1
CASSQDSDRAGGRNEQYF
>TRBV30
CAWSLGGNSNQPQHF
>TRBV7-9
CASSNRQGAGYEQYF
>TRBV5-4
CASSVELQGVQETQYF
>TRBV6-1
CASSLSTGMVAEAFF
>TRBV25-1
CASSEYKGRDTEAFF
>TRBV5-8
CASRTTGTGELFF
>TRBV19
CASSARTGGDTEAFF
>TRBV6-5
CASSSTGQGKAFF
>TRBV9
CASSVATGGLAVGTDTQYF
>TRBV6-1
CASSELGTLNTDTQYF
>TRBV15
CATSRDFAQTGLAGEADTQYF
>TRBV6-1
CATRPGQGGEQYF
>TRBV19
CASSISVWWETQYF
>TRBV15
CATSREFGSLVDTQYF
>TRBV19
CASSLAYNEQFF
>TRBV7-9
CASSLGGPGLAVYEQYF
>TRBV5-1
CASSLNPSLNTEAFF
>TRBV9
CASSVGSGVYNEQFF
>TRBV27
CASSFGHLSNEQFF
>TRBV9
CASSVVMYGELFF
>TRBV6-1
CASSVVAEGQETQYF
>TRBV4-1
CASSFNRGYDGNTIYF
>TRBV30
CAWSRPRGQFF
>TRBV6-1
CASSEFWDSAKTQYF
>TRBV2
CASSEWAGRAYNEQFF